This T cell receptor (beta chain) was captured by sequencing in a study of liver allograft versus peripheral blood T cells. Across the whole study: Transplanted-liver and recipient peripheral blood T cell receptor repertoires were compared. Whole-study findings and limits: In liver allografts, T cell receptor repertoires reportedly differed from the repertoires found in peripheral blood.

This clonotype was detected only once. Its antigen is as yet unknown. TCRdb reprocessed the reads with MiXCR, giving one entry per CDR3 protein. The sample records about 5,100 distinct CDR3 sequences, around 17% being singletons. Germline loops: CDR1 SGHNT, CDR2 YENEEA. V was trimmed by 1 base and J by 5 bases, leaving 8 bases between them. CDR3 length: 13 residues. V is TRBV11-3 and J is TRBJ1-1; no reliable D call. This receptor was identified in a human patient who had a liver transplant. Part of the T cell pool may stem from the graft donor. CDR3 residues: CASSLGPETEAFF. In DNA form, the CDR3 reads TGTGCCAGCAGCTTAGGCCCGGAGACTGAAGCTTTCTTT.